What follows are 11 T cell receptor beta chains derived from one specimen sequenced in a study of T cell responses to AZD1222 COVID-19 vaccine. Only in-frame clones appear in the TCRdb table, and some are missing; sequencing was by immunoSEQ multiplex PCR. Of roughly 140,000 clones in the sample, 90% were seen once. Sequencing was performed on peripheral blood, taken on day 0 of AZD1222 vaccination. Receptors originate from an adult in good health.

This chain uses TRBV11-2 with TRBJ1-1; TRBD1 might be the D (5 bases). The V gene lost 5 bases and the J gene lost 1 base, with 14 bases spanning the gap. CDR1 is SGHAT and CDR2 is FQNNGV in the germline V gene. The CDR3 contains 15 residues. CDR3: CASSQWSQGNTEAFF. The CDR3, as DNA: TGTGCCAGCAGCCAATGGTCCCAGGGGAACACTGAAGCTTTCTTT.

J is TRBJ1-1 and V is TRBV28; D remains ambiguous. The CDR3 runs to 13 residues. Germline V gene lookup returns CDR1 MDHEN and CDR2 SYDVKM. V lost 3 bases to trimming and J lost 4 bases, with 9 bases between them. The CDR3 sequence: CASSLIGVTEAFF. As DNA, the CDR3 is TGTGCCAGCAGTTTGATCGGTGTCACTGAAGCTTTCTTT. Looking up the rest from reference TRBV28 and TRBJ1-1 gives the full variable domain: DVKVTQSSRYLVKRTGEKVFLECVQDMDHENMFWYRQDPGLGLRLIYFSYDVKMKEKGDIPEGYSVSREKKERFSLILESASTNQTSMYLCASSLIGVTEAFFGQGTRLTVV.

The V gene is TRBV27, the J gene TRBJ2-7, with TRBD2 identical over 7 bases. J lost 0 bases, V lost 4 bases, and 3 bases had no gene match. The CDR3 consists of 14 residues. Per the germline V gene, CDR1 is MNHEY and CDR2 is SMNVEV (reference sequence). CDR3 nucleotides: TGTGCCAGCAGTTGGAGCGGGGACTCCTACGAGCAGTACTTC. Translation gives CASSWSGDSYEQYF.

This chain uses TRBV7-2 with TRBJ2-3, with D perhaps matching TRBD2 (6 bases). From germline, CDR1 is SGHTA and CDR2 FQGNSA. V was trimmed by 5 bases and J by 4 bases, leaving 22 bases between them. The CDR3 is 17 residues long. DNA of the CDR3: TGTGCCAGCAGCGGCCCGTCGGGGGACCCTGGGGCAGATACGCAGTATTTT. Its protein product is CASSGPSGDPGADTQYF.

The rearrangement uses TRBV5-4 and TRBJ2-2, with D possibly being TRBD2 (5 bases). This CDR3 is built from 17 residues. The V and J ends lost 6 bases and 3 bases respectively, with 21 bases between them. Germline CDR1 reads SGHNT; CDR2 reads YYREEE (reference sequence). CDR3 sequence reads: CASTSGWEFEDTGELFF. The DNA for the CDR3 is TGTGCCAGCACCTCTGGGTGGGAGTTCGAGGACACCGGGGAGCTGTTTTTT.

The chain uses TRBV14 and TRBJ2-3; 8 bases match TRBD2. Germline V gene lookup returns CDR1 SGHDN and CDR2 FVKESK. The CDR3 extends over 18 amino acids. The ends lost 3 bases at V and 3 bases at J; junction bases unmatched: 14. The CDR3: CASSHTGGLAGTTDTQYF. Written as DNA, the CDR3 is TGTGCCAGCAGCCACACAGGAGGACTAGCCGGAACAACAGATACGCAGTATTTT.

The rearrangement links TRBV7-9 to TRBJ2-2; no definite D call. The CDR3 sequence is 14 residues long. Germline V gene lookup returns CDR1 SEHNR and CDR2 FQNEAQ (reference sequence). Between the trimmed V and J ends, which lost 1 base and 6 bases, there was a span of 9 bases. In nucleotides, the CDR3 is TGTGCCAGCAGCTTAGATATTATGGCCGGGGAGCTGTTTTTT. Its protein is CASSLDIMAGELFF.

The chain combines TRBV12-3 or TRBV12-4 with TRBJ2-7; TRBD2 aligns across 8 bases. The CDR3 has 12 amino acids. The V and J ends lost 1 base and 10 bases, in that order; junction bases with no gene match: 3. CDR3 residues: CASSLGTSYQYF. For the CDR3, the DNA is TGTGCCAGCAGTTTAGGGACTAGCTACCAGTACTTC.

In nucleotides, the CDR3 is TGCGCCAGCAGCCAAGAGATAGGGACAGGGCCCGAGCAGTACTTC. This codes for CASSQEIGTGPEQYF. The gene calls are TRBV4-3 and TRBJ2-7; TRBD1 agrees at 9 bases. V dropped 0 bases and J dropped 6; count of bases not matched to a gene: 6. CDR1 is LGHNA and CDR2 is YSLEER in the germline V gene. The CDR3 is 15 amino acids.

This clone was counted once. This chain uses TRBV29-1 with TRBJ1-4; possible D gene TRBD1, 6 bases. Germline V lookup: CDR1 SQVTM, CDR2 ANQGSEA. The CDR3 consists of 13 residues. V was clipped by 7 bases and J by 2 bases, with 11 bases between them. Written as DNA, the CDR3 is TGCAGCGGGCAGGGGCTGACTAATGAAAAACTGTTTTTT. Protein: CSGQGLTNEKLFF. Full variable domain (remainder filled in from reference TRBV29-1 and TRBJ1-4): SAVISQKPSRDICQRGTSLTIQCQVDSQVTMMFWYRQQPGQSLTLIATANQGSEATYESGFVIDKFPISRPNLTFSTLTVSNMSPEDSSIYLCSGQGLTNEKLFFGSGTQLSVL.

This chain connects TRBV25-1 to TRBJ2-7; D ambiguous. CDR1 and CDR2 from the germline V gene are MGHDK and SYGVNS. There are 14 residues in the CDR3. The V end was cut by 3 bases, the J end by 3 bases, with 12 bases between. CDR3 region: CASSDRPPFYEQYF. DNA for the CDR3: TGTGCCAGCAGTGATCGTCCCCCCTTCTACGAGCAGTACTTC.